Below, 26 T cell receptor beta chains from the same sample are listed, as sequenced in a study of CD8 T cells in Susac syndrome. The RNA, 0.5 to 1 ug, was put through reverse transcription using random hexamers. TCRdb ran MiXCR on the immunoSEQ multiplex PCR reads and lists one entry per CDR3 protein. The sample has roughly 130,000 distinct CDR3 sequences, 85% to 95% seen once; the top ten hold 0.11%. Sequencing was carried out using CD4+ T cells from PBMCs. The receptors originated from a human donor with multiple sclerosis.

The chain employs TRBV3-1 and TRBJ2-1, with 10 bases fitting TRBD2. From germline, CDR1 is LGHDT and CDR2 YNNKEL (reference sequence). V shed 2 bases and J 5 bases; nucleotides not matched to a gene: 0. The CDR3 sequence is 14 residues long. The CDR3 DNA reads TGTGCCAGCAGCCAACTAGCGGGAGACAATGAGCAGTTCTTC. Amino acid sequence: CASSQLAGDNEQFF.

V is TRBV2 and J is TRBJ2-5, with 7 nucleotides matching TRBD2. Germline trimming cut 7 bases from V and 6 bases from J; bases unmatched to any gene: 8. Germline V gene lookup returns CDR1 SNHLY and CDR2 FYNNEI. The CDR3 is 13 residues long. This chain's CDR3 is CASMEGGGKTQYF. CDR3 coding DNA: TGTGCCAGCATGGAAGGCGGGGGAAAGACCCAGTACTTC.

This clonotype has a single count. The chain uses TRBV3-1 and TRBJ2-7, with D tentatively TRBD2 (6 bases). CDR1 is LGHDT and CDR2 is YNNKEL in the germline V gene (reference sequence). V lost 6 bases and J 6 bases, leaving 18 bases between the germline ends. The CDR3 has 14 residues. CDR3 sequence (DNA): TGTGCCAGCAGACCCCAACCCCTAGCGCGCGAGCAGTACTTC. This gives the protein CASRPQPLAREQYF.

The chain uses TRBV25-1 and TRBJ1-4; D is perhaps TRBD1 (6 bases). Between the trimmed V and J ends, which lost 5 bases and 7 bases, there was a span of 14 bases. Germline V gene sequence: CDR1 MGHDK, CDR2 SYGVNS. This CDR3 contains 14 residues. The CDR3: CASSKMGGGEKLFF. CDR3 nucleotides: TGTGCCAGCAGTAAGATGGGGGGCGGTGAAAAACTGTTTTTT. Full variable domain (missing parts from reference TRBV25-1 and TRBJ1-4): EADIYQTPRYLVIGTGKKITLECSQTMGHDKMYWYQQDPGMELHLIHYSYGVNSTEKGDLSSESTVSRIRTEHFPLTLESARPSHTSQYLCASSKMGGGEKLFFGSGTQLSVL.

The chain's CDR3 is CAWSRYSGGAFHGELFF. In DNA, the CDR3 is TGTGCCTGGAGTCGTTATAGCGGGGGGGCCTTCCACGGGGAGCTGTTTTTT. The chain carries TRBV30 and TRBJ2-2, with 11 bases that match TRBD2. The V segment lost 2 bases and the J segment 7 bases; nucleotides outside the gene matches: 12. Germline V gene sequence: CDR1 GTSNPN, CDR2 SVGIG (reference sequence). This CDR3 has 17 amino acids.

The chain recombines TRBV5-1 with TRBJ2-7; D gene unclear. Trimming shortened V by 4 bases and J by 3 bases, and 11 bases separated the two germline ends. Looked up from germline, CDR1 is SGHRS and CDR2 is YFSETQ. The CDR3 runs 13 residues. The CDR3, as DNA: TGCGCCAGCAGCAAAGACATTTACTACGAGCAGTACTTC. It specifies CASSKDIYYEQYF.

This chain uses TRBV29-1 with TRBJ2-1; a possible D gene is TRBD1 (6 bases). The V gene lost 6 bases and the J gene lost 9 bases, with 9 bases spanning the gap. Germline assignment: CDR1 SQVTM and CDR2 ANQGSEA. CDR3 length: 10 amino acids. CDR3: CSVRGTEQFF. CDR3 DNA sequence: TGCAGCGTAAGGGGGACTGAGCAGTTCTTC.

This clonotype was seen only once. This chain links TRBV24-1 with TRBJ2-3; TRBD2 agrees at 16 bases. CDR1 and CDR2 from the germline V gene are KGHDR and SFDVKD. The CDR3 has 17 amino acids. With 10 bases clipped from V and 2 bases from J, the junction kept 8 bases outside the gene matches. CDR3 protein: CATAGTSGGAHTDTQYF. The CDR3 coding sequence is TGTGCCACAGCGGGGACTAGCGGGGGGGCACACACAGATACGCAGTATTTT.

The gene calls are TRBV29-1 and TRBJ1-1, with D perhaps TRBD1 (5 bases). The germline CDR1 and CDR2 sequences are SQVTM and ANQGSEA. The CDR3 has 13 amino acids. V was trimmed by 7 bases and J by 1 base, leaving 13 bases between them. In nucleotides, the CDR3 is TGCAGCGCACACTGGGGGGGGAACACTGAAGCTTTCTTT. This gives the protein CSAHWGGNTEAFF.

The rearrangement uses TRBV7-2 and TRBJ1-1; D not certain. The germline V gene has CDR1 SGHTA and CDR2 FQGNSA. Trimming took 5 bases from V and 4 from J, leaving 14 bases between them. The CDR3 is made up of 14 amino acids. CDR3 bases: TGTGCCAGCAGCCCCAGTAACCGGGGCACTGAAGCTTTCTTT. It specifies CASSPSNRGTEAFF.

The rearrangement uses TRBV7-2 and TRBJ2-1; 9 bases match TRBD2. V gave up 5 bases and J gave up 7 bases; unmatched junction bases: 12. The CDR3 totals 16 residues. Germline CDR1 SGHTA, CDR2 FQGNSA. The CDR3: CASSRGGAGGTNEQFF. In DNA form, the CDR3 reads TGTGCCAGCAGCCGAGGCGGAGCGGGGGGTACGAATGAGCAGTTCTTC.

V gene TRBV20-1 combines with J gene TRBJ2-1, with 9 bases identical to TRBD2. The V gene end was trimmed by 3 bases and the J gene end by 8 bases; junction bases not matched to a gene: 8. The CDR3 length is 14 residues. Germline lookup yields CDR1 DFQATT and CDR2 SNEGSKA (reference sequence). The CDR3: CSASSGSGSDEQFF. Written as DNA, the CDR3 is TGCAGTGCTAGTTCTGGTAGCGGGAGCGATGAGCAGTTCTTC.

This chain links TRBV12-3 or TRBV12-4 with TRBJ1-1; 9 positions agree with TRBD1. The CDR3 contains 15 residues. After removal of 6 bases from V and 6 bases from J, the junction contained 11 bases not matched to a gene. CDR3 loop: CASRPTTGGTAEAFF. The CDR3 nucleotides read TGTGCCAGCAGACCGACGACAGGGGGAACGGCTGAAGCTTTCTTT.

CDR3 sequence: CASSHFPGQGYNEQFF. The CDR3 DNA reads TGCGCCAGCAGCCACTTTCCAGGCCAGGGCTACAATGAGCAGTTCTTC. This chain joins TRBV4-1 and TRBJ2-1; maybe TRBD1 (5 bases). The CDR3 spans 16 residues. Trimming stripped 3 bases from V and 3 bases from J, with 15 bases between. The germline V gene encodes CDR1 MGHRA and CDR2 YSYEKL.

In its sample, this clonotype was seen once. J is TRBJ1-2 and V is TRBV20-1; D is uncertain. Per germline, CDR1 DFQATT and CDR2 SNEGSKA (reference sequence). The CDR3 runs 13 residues. The V gene lost 2 bases and the J gene lost 3 bases, with 10 bases spanning the gap. The chain's CDR3 is CSARLPFHYGYTF. CDR3 DNA sequence: TGCAGTGCTAGACTCCCTTTCCACTATGGCTACACCTTC.

The sample holds a few counts of this clonotype. The chain has TRBV5-1 and TRBJ2-5; D could derive from TRBD1 or TRBD2 (5 bases each). This CDR3 region has 15 residues. CDR1 is SGHRS and CDR2 is YFSETQ in the germline V gene. The V gene lost 0 bases and the J gene lost 3 bases, with 12 bases spanning the gap. The CDR3, as DNA: TGCGCCAGCAGCTTGGCCGGGACCGAAAAAGAGACCCAGTACTTC. This translates into CASSLAGTEKETQYF.

The chain uses TRBV3-1 and TRBJ2-3, with 10 bases identical to TRBD2. V lost 6 bases to trimming and J lost 0 bases; unmatched junction nucleotides: 0. Germline V gene lookup returns CDR1 LGHDT and CDR2 YNNKEL (reference sequence). CDR3 length: 14 residues. The CDR3 reads CASRAGGSTDTQYF. In DNA, the CDR3 is TGTGCCAGCAGAGCGGGAGGGAGCACAGATACGCAGTATTTT.

V is TRBV11-2 and J is TRBJ2-1; D call uncertain. CDR1 and CDR2 (germline): SGHAT, FQNNGV. Between the trimmed V and J ends, which lost 4 bases and 7 bases, there was a span of 17 bases. The CDR3 has 15 amino acids. The CDR3 loop reads CASSSRLVSWNEQFF. Here the CDR3 DNA reads TGTGCCAGCAGCTCTCGACTTGTGTCGTGGAATGAGCAGTTCTTC.

This clonotype was found once. The genes are TRBV29-1 and TRBJ2-1; tentatively, D is TRBD2 (6 bases). V lost 6 bases and J lost 4, with 22 bases in between. Germline V gives CDR1 SQVTM, CDR2 ANQGSEA. The CDR3 consists of 16 residues. The CDR3 DNA follows: TGCAGCGTCTACCAGTCGCGGGGACTCCTATACAATGAGCAGTTCTTC. This gives the protein CSVYQSRGLLYNEQFF.

The DNA of the CDR3 is TGTGCCAGCAGTTTATTGAGGAACACTGAAGCTTTCTTT. This translates into CASSLLRNTEAFF. The chain combines TRBV27 with TRBJ1-1; D unresolved. The CDR3 totals 13 residues. CDR1 MNHEY and CDR2 SMNVEV come from the germline V gene (reference sequence). Deletions cut 1 base from V and 1 base from J, with 4 bases between.

The chain couples TRBV7-9 to TRBJ1-2; 8 nucleotides agree with TRBD1. The CDR3 covers 12 residues. Trimming cost V 3 bases and J 12 bases; bases outside gene matches: 6. CDR1 is SEHNR and CDR2 is FQNEAQ in the germline V gene (reference sequence). The CDR3 protein is CASSFVTGADTF. The CDR3 DNA is TGTGCCAGCAGCTTCGTGACAGGGGCCGACACCTTC.

The rearrangement uses TRBV12-3 or TRBV12-4 and TRBJ1-2, with D perhaps TRBD1 (5 bases). Trimming removed 4 bases at V and 7 bases at J, with 10 bases between. The CDR3 sequence is 12 residues long. CDR3 nucleotides: TGTGCCAGCAGTTCCAGGGATTTTGGCTACACCTTC. It translates to CASSSRDFGYTF.

This rearrangement joins TRBV2 to TRBJ2-1; D may match TRBD1 or TRBD2 (5 bases each). The V end lost 4 bases, the J end lost 5 bases, and 12 bases lay between the germline ends. Germline CDR1 is SNHLY and CDR2 is FYNNEI. The CDR3 is 14 residues long. The CDR3 protein is CASSVFGTNNEQFF. CDR3 DNA: TGTGCCAGCAGTGTATTCGGGACCAACAATGAGCAGTTCTTC.

The chain combines TRBV5-6 with TRBJ2-1; 13 nucleotides match TRBD2. Looked up from germline, CDR1 is SGHDT and CDR2 is YYEEEE. With V trimmed by 3 bases and J by 8 bases, 5 bases remained unmatched. This CDR3 has 15 residues. The CDR3 nucleotides read TGTGCCAGCAGCTATGGACTAGCGGGAGCCCATGAGCAGTTCTTC. Protein: CASSYGLAGAHEQFF.

The chain combines TRBV7-3 with TRBJ2-6; D remains ambiguous. Germline CDR1 SGHTA, CDR2 FQGTGA. The CDR3 contains 15 residues. V dropped 0 bases and J dropped 2 bases, with 5 bases sitting between them. The CDR3 here is CASSLTAAGANVLTF. The CDR3 DNA reads TGTGCCAGCAGCTTAACAGCTGCTGGGGCCAACGTCCTGACTTTC. The whole variable domain, filled in from reference TRBV7-3 and TRBJ2-6, reads GAGVSQTPSNKVTEKGKYVELRCDPISGHTALYWYRQSLGQGPEFLIYFQGTGAADDSGLPNDRFFAVRPEGSVSTLKIQRTERGDSAVYLCASSLTAAGANVLTFGAGSRLTVL.

This clonotype appeared a single time. This chain connects TRBV27 to TRBJ2-5; a possible D gene is TRBD1 (6 bases). The V gene's germline CDR1 is MNHEY and CDR2 SMNVEV (reference sequence). The CDR3 sequence is 14 residues long. The ends were cut back, 3 bases at V and 5 bases at J, with 13 bases in the middle. The CDR3 region has the DNA TGTGCCAGCAGTTTTCTGGGGGCAGGGGAGACCCAGTACTTC. This encodes CASSFLGAGETQYF.